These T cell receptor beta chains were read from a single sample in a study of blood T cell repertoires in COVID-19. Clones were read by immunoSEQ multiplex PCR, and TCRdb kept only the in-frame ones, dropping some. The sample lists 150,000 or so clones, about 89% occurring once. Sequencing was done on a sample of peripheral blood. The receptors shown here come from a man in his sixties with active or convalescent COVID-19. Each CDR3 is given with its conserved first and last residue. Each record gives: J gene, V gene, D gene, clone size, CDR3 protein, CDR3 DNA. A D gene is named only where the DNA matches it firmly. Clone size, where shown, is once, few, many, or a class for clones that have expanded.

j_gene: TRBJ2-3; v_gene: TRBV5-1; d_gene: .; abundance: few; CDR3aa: CASSRPTAADTQYF; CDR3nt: TGCGCCAGCAGCCGCCCCACAGCGGCAGATACGCAGTATTTT
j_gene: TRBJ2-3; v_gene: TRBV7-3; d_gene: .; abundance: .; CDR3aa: CASSSPPGKSTDTQYF; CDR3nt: TGTGCCAGCAGCTCCCCCCCGGGGAAGAGCACAGATACGCAGTATTTT
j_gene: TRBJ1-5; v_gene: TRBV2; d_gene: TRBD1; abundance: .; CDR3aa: CASSEDRGNQPQHF; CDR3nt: TGTGCCAGCAGTGAGGACAGGGGCAATCAGCCCCAGCATTTT
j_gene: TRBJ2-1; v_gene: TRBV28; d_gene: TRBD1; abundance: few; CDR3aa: CASLDRNYNEQFF; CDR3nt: TGTGCCAGCCTGGACAGGAACTACAATGAGCAGTTCTTC
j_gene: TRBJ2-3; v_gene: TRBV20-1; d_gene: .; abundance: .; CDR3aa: CSASPFVSRAQYF; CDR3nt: TGCAGTGCTAGTCCCTTTGTGAGTCGCGCGCAGTATTTT
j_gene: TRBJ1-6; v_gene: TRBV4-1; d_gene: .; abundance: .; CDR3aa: CASSQDGVSNNSPLHF; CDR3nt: TGCGCCAGCAGCCAAGACGGGGTTAGTAATAATTCACCCCTCCACTTT
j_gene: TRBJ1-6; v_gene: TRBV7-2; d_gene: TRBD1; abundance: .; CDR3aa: CASSTDRDSPLHF; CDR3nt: TGTGCCAGCAGCACCGACAGGGACTCACCCCTCCACTTT
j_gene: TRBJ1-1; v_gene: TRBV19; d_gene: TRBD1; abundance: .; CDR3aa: CASSGWTGDYLTNTEAFF; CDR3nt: TGTGCCAGTAGTGGGTGGACAGGAGACTACCTCACGAACACTGAAGCTTTCTTT
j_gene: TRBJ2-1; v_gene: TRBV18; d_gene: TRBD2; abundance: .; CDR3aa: CASSQQPTSGRGGEQFF; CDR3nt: TGTGCCAGCTCACAACAGCCTACTAGCGGGAGAGGTGGTGAGCAGTTCTTC
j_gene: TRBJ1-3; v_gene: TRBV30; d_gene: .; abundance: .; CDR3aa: CAWGQTGRGGNTIYF; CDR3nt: TGTGCCTGGGGACAAACAGGGAGAGGTGGAAACACCATATATTTT